This entry concerns a single TCR beta chain. This same CDR3 is encoded by further DNA sequences in the sample. Naive CD8 cells lacked CD45RO and underwent positive selection for CCR7, leaving out terminally differentiated effector memory CD45RA+ cells. These data come from a study of shared clonotypes between healthy human individuals. This CDR3 region has 14 residues. Unmatched junction bases numbered 1, after V lost 0 bases and J lost 4 bases. Germline V gene lookup returns CDR1 MNHEY and CDR2 SVGAGI. Splitting of each subset's genomic DNA was done evenly across several immunoSEQ plates. In the study's own analysis: ImmunoSEQ sequences covered only the junction and lacked quality scores; filtering therefore differed. The protocol was immunoSEQ multiplex PCR, while the TCRdb copy is restricted to in-frame clones and leaves out a portion. That table is the source of V, J and clone size, and D and trimming were worked out from the DNA. The data contain about 2.1 million clones, roughly 95% of them singletons.

This TCR derives from a man between 18 and 35 years old in good health. Some clones in this sample may be carry-over from other donors' samples. The rearrangement uses TRBV6-5 and TRBJ2-3; 7 bases agree with TRBD2. The source material was naive CD8+ T cells from PBMCs. The CDR3 protein is CASSYSGGADTQYF. CDR3 coding DNA: TGTGCCAGCAGTTACTCTGGGGGGGCAGATACGCAGTATTTT.